This record covers a single T cell receptor beta chain. Its antigen is still unknown. The sample is drawn from a study of cytomegalovirus exposure and HLA in healthy donors. Study outcomes and limitations: Later on, an analysis showed TCR association rates differing by HLA locus, with DRB1 the most and HLA-C the fewest.

13 Jbeta primers and 60 Vbeta primers were used for the PCR. In the original analysis: It was a later analysis that counted tens of millions of unique TCR beta chains, of which approximately 9.9 million were shared. Produced via immunoSEQ multiplex PCR; TCRdb's table is partial and in-frame only. The V and J calls and clone size come from that table; D and trimming were worked out from the DNA. The listing contains approximately 170,000 clones. Material: PBMCs. The origin of this receptor is a woman aged 18-29 years in good health and CMV-seropositive.

CDR3 protein: CASSPPRAMNTEAFF. The DNA for the CDR3 is TGTGCCAGCTCACCACCCCGCGCGATGAACACTGAAGCTTTCTTT. V is TRBV18 and J is TRBJ1-1; no definite D call. CDR1 is KGHSH and CDR2 is LQKENI in the germline V gene. This CDR3 spans 15 amino acids. Deletions cut 0 bases from V and 0 bases from J, with 8 bases between. Variable domain in full (rest from reference TRBV18 and TRBJ1-1): NAGVMQNPRHLVRRRGQEARLRCSPMKGHSHVYWYRQLPEEGLKFMVYLQKENIIDESGMPKERFSAEFPKEGPSILRIQQVVRGDSAAYFCASSPPRAMNTEAFFGQGTRLTVV.